This entry lists 2 T cell receptor beta chains sequenced from one sample in a study of persistence of HIV-infected CD4 T cells. Lysates of CMV-infected fibroblasts at roughly 10 ug/mL stimulated these cells. Sorted nonresponding memory CD4+ T cells were CD40L-negative, CD69-negative, CD45RO-high. These receptors' antigens are unknown. This was the immunoSEQ version 4 assay in survey mode. Libraries were prepared by immunoSEQ multiplex PCR; TCRdb keeps only in-frame clonotypes and omits some of them. The sample includes some 28,000 clones, roughly 78% of them seen just once. Sequencing was performed on CD4+ T cells sorted from PBMCs after approximately 19-hour stimulation, taken from a patient who received antiretroviral therapy. The receptors were sampled from an adult man with HIV who was CMV-seropositive.

This clone has more than one count but fewer than ten. V usage is TRBV9 and J usage is TRBJ2-3; unclear D gene. CDR3 length: 14 residues. Germline V gene lookup returns CDR1 SGDLS and CDR2 YYNGEE. V lost 6 bases to trimming and J lost 0 bases, with 11 bases between them. CDR3 bases: TGTGCCAGCACCCCCCAGACTAGCACAGATACGCAGTATTTT. Its translation is CASTPQTSTDTQYF.

This chain links TRBV5-1 with TRBJ2-7; 7 bases are a match to TRBD2. Germline V lookup: CDR1 SGHRS, CDR2 YFSETQ. V gave up 0 bases and J gave up 4 bases; unmatched junction bases: 7. The CDR3 extends over 15 amino acids. CDR3 sequence reads: CASSLDGGEGYEQYF. The CDR3 nucleotides are TGCGCCAGCAGCTTGGATGGAGGGGAGGGGTACGAGCAGTACTTC. The variable domain in full, with the rest retrieved from reference TRBV5-1 and TRBJ2-7, is KAGVTQTPRYLIKTRGQQVTLSCSPISGHRSVSWYQQTPGQGLQFLFEYFSETQRNKGNFPGRFSGRQFSNSRSEMNVSTLELGDSALYLCASSLDGGEGYEQYFGPGTRLTVT.